These 26 T cell receptor beta chains were all obtained from the same sample, sequenced in a study of blood T cell repertoires in COVID-19. Profiling relied on immunoSEQ multiplex PCR, and the TCRdb table lists in-frame clones only, not all of them. The repertoire holds around 310,000 clones, with approximately 89% as singletons. The sequenced material came from peripheral blood. Every receptor here comes from a woman aged 60 to 75 with acute or convalescent COVID-19.

The rearrangement joins TRBV7-6 to TRBJ2-3, with TRBD2 matching over 16 bases. Per germline, CDR1 SGHVS and CDR2 FNYEAQ. The CDR3 loop spans 18 amino acids. J gave up 2 bases and V 5 bases, and 7 bases lay outside the gene matches. CDR3 coding DNA: TGTGCCAGCAGCCCTCCGGGACTAGCGGGGGGGTACACAGATACGCAGTATTTT. Its translation is CASSPPGLAGGYTDTQYF.

This chain uses TRBV28 with TRBJ2-1; the D is unclear. Germline CDR1 MDHEN, CDR2 SYDVKM. The CDR3 runs to 12 residues. Trimming cost V 2 bases and J 7 bases, with 6 bases left between them. The CDR3 region is CASSLRLNEQFF. The CDR3 DNA is TGTGCCAGCAGTTTACGTTTAAATGAGCAGTTCTTC.

The chain couples TRBV12-3 or TRBV12-4 to TRBJ2-5, with D possibly being TRBD1 (6 bases). CDR3 length: 13 residues. Deletions cut 5 bases from V and 9 bases from J, with 16 bases between. The CDR3 sequence: CASSTDGGLAQYF. The CDR3 DNA reads TGTGCCAGCAGTACGGATGGGGGCTTGGCCCAGTACTTC.

This chain connects TRBV6-1 to TRBJ2-5, with D perhaps matching TRBD1 (6 bases). Germline CDR1 and CDR2: MNHNS and SASEGT. The CDR3 runs 15 residues. V was pared by 2 bases and J by 4 bases, with 14 bases between. In nucleotides, the CDR3 is TGTGCCAGCAGTGAATTGAACAGGGTCGCAGAGACCCAGTACTTC. As protein: CASSELNRVAETQYF.

The V gene is TRBV29-1, the J gene TRBJ1-3; D gene uncertain. V was shortened by 7 bases and J by 0 bases, with 10 bases between the two germline ends. CDR1 and CDR2 (germline): SQVTM, ANQGSEA. The CDR3 has 13 amino acids. CDR3 DNA: TGCAGCGCGTGGCGGAACTCTGGAAACACCATATATTTT. It specifies CSAWRNSGNTIYF.

The chain is built from TRBV7-2 and TRBJ1-1; the match to TRBD1 covers 7 bases. The CDR3 is 16 residues long. Germline V gene sequence: CDR1 SGHTA, CDR2 FQGNSA. The trim removed 5 bases at V and 9 bases at J, leaving 18 bases unmatched. The CDR3: CASSTRSPRAGGKAFF. In DNA form, the CDR3 reads TGTGCCAGCAGCACCCGATCCCCCAGGGCAGGGGGTAAAGCTTTCTTT.

The rearrangement joins TRBV27 to TRBJ1-1; TRBD1 aligns across 8 bases. The germline gives CDR1 MNHEY, CDR2 SMNVEV (reference sequence). V shed 6 bases and J 4 bases; nucleotides not matched to a gene: 13. This CDR3 is 16 amino acids long. CDR3 residues: CASSLGGGQGGTEAFF. Here the CDR3 DNA reads TGTGCCAGCAGCCTGGGGGGTGGACAGGGCGGCACTGAAGCTTTCTTT.

This chain uses TRBV3-1 (or the pseudogene TRBV3-2) with TRBJ1-2; maybe TRBD1 (5 bases). This CDR3 is built from 15 residues. The germline V and J ends were trimmed by 0 bases and 4 bases, with 12 bases remaining between them. Germline V gives CDR1 LGHDT, CDR2 YNNKEL (reference sequence). CDR3: CASSQETRGGYGYTF. The DNA for the CDR3 is TGTGCCAGCAGCCAAGAGACTAGGGGAGGCTATGGCTACACCTTC.

This clone was seen a single time. The V and J genes are TRBV5-4 and TRBJ2-3; 12 bases fit TRBD2. The J segment lost 0 bases and the V segment lost 4 bases, leaving 6 bases of the junction unmatched. Germline V gives CDR1 SGHNT, CDR2 YYREEE (reference sequence). The CDR3 is made up of 17 amino acids. The CDR3, as DNA: TGTGCCAGCAGCACCCGGCTAGCGGGGGGGAGCACAGATACGCAGTATTTT. It translates to CASSTRLAGGSTDTQYF.

This chain connects TRBV5-6 to TRBJ1-5; D may be TRBD1 (6 bases). The CDR3 contains 15 residues. V was clipped by 4 bases and J by 0 bases, with 11 bases between them. Germline loops: CDR1 SGHDT, CDR2 YYEEEE. CDR3 region: CASSEGQYSNQPQHF. The DNA of the CDR3 is TGTGCCAGCAGCGAGGGACAATATAGCAATCAGCCCCAGCATTTT.

The DNA of the CDR3 is TGTGCCAGCAGTCAAGGGACAGGGAGCAATGAGCAGTTCTTC. Protein product: CASSQGTGSNEQFF. The gene calls are TRBV7-2 and TRBJ2-1; 9 bases match TRBD1. The trim removed 6 bases at V and 6 bases at J, leaving 6 bases unmatched. The CDR3 length is 14 residues. The germline CDR1 and CDR2 sequences are SGHTA and FQGNSA.

V usage is TRBV5-8 and J usage is TRBJ2-5; D is unresolved. The V gene lost 0 bases and the J gene lost 2 bases, with 8 bases spanning the gap. CDR3 size: 14 residues. Germline lookup yields CDR1 SGHTS and CDR2 YDEGEE. The CDR3 sequence: CASSLGLQQETQYF. In DNA, the CDR3 is TGTGCCAGCAGCTTGGGTCTACAGCAAGAGACCCAGTACTTC.

V is TRBV19 and J is TRBJ1-2; possible D gene TRBD1, 5 bases. The length of the CDR3 is 13 residues. The germline V and J ends were trimmed by 4 bases and 4 bases, with 10 bases remaining between them. The germline V gene has CDR1 LNHDA and CDR2 SQIVND (reference sequence). CDR3 loop: CASSKQTVYGYTF. The CDR3 nucleotides read TGTGCCAGTAGTAAACAGACAGTCTATGGCTACACCTTC.

The chain joins TRBV9 to TRBJ2-3; no clear D gene. This CDR3 comprises 14 residues. The V end lost 1 base, the J end lost 3 bases, and 9 bases lay between the germline ends. The germline V gene has CDR1 SGDLS and CDR2 YYNGEE. This CDR3 is CASSVSYPTDTQYF. The CDR3 coding sequence is TGTGCCAGCAGCGTATCCTACCCAACAGATACGCAGTATTTT.

This clone was counted once. The chain uses TRBV7-6 and TRBJ2-7; 9 bases fit TRBD1. V gave up 5 bases and J gave up 2 bases; unmatched junction bases: 7. The CDR3 has 15 residues. The germline CDR1 and CDR2 sequences are SGHVS and FNYEAQ. The CDR3 DNA sequence: TGTGCCAGCAGCCCCTGGACAGGGGCCACCTACGAGCAGTACTTC. Translating gives CASSPWTGATYEQYF.

This rearrangement joins TRBV5-1 to TRBJ1-3; the match to TRBD1 covers 8 bases. This CDR3 is 15 amino acids long. In germline, CDR1 is SGHRS, CDR2 YFSETQ. The junction had 4 bases not matched to a gene; V was cut back by 5 bases and J by 0 bases. The CDR3 nucleotides are TGCGCCAGCAGACCCGACAGGGGCTCTGGAAACACCATATATTTT. As protein: CASRPDRGSGNTIYF.

The chain joins TRBV28 to TRBJ2-1, with 8 bases identical to TRBD2. Germline CDR1 is MDHEN and CDR2 is SYDVKM. With 2 bases clipped from V and 15 bases from J, the junction kept 15 bases outside the gene matches. The CDR3 length is 15 residues. CDR3 region: CASSLGRGGSNTLFF. For the CDR3, the DNA is TGTGCCAGCAGTTTAGGCCGGGGGGGATCGAATACCCTGTTCTTC.

This clone has a single count. The V call is TRBV9, the J call TRBJ1-2; D gene ambiguous. Germline assignment: CDR1 SGDLS and CDR2 YYNGEE. The length of the CDR3 is 12 residues. V was shortened by 8 bases and J by 4 bases, with 12 bases between the two germline ends. The CDR3 reads CASSMRPYGYTF. CDR3 coding DNA: TGTGCCAGTTCAATGCGGCCCTATGGCTACACCTTC.

DNA of the CDR3: TGTGCCAGCAGTGCATGGACAGGAGATCAGCCCCAGCATTTT. Translating gives CASSAWTGDQPQHF. The chain employs TRBV2 and TRBJ1-5, with TRBD1 matching 7 bases. The J segment lost 5 bases and the V segment lost 4 bases, leaving 5 bases of the junction unmatched. Germline assignment: CDR1 SNHLY and CDR2 FYNNEI. The CDR3 is 14 residues long.

The rearrangement links TRBV28 to TRBJ1-1; a possible D gene is TRBD1 (6 bases). The CDR3 covers 16 residues. The V end lost 0 bases, the J end lost 0 bases, and 11 bases lay between the germline ends. Germline V CDR1 and CDR2: MDHEN, SYDVKM. CDR3 residues: CASSLWREGVNTEAFF. The DNA for the CDR3 is TGTGCCAGCAGTTTATGGAGAGAGGGGGTGAACACTGAAGCTTTCTTT.

This clone was seen many times. The CDR3 sequence is CASSTKTEGQLNTEAFF. CDR3 bases: TGTGCCAGCAGTACCAAAACAGAGGGACAGTTGAACACTGAAGCTTTCTTT. This chain connects TRBV6-2 or TRBV6-3 to TRBJ1-1, with TRBD1 matching over 7 bases. The CDR3 spans 17 residues. V lost 5 bases, J lost 0 bases, and 12 bases stayed unmatched. Looked up from germline, CDR1 is MNHEY and CDR2 is SVGEGT.

The V call is TRBV11-2, the J call TRBJ2-1, with TRBD2 identical over 11 bases. The CDR3 is made up of 13 amino acids. Per germline, CDR1 SGHAT and CDR2 FQNNGV. The trim removed 5 bases at V and 12 bases at J, leaving 6 bases unmatched. This chain's CDR3 is CASSPGTSGRQFF. CDR3 coding DNA: TGTGCCAGCAGCCCCGGGACTAGCGGAAGGCAGTTCTTC.

V and J are TRBV28 and TRBJ2-5; 15 bases align to TRBD2. In germline, CDR1 is MDHEN, CDR2 SYDVKM. V shed 3 bases and J 4 bases; nucleotides not matched to a gene: 3. The CDR3 is made up of 16 amino acids. CDR3 DNA: TGTGCCAGCAGTTTCGGGGGACTAGCGGGAGGAGAGACCCAGTACTTC. This translates into CASSFGGLAGGETQYF.

The chain uses TRBV5-1 and TRBJ2-7; 10 bases line up with TRBD1. Germline V lookup: CDR1 SGHRS, CDR2 YFSETQ. The V segment lost 4 bases and the J segment 2 bases; nucleotides outside the gene matches: 3. The CDR3 spans 14 residues. The CDR3 DNA is TGCGCCAGCAGCACCGGGACAGGGGCCTACGAGCAGTACTTC. It translates to CASSTGTGAYEQYF.

The gene calls are TRBV5-1 and TRBJ2-3; no clear D. Germline-derived CDR1 and CDR2 are SGHRS and YFSETQ. The CDR3 extends over 14 amino acids. V was shortened by 2 bases and J by 4 bases, with 11 bases between the two germline ends. The CDR3 region is CASSFRQASDTQYF. For the CDR3, the DNA is TGCGCCAGCAGCTTCCGTCAAGCATCAGATACGCAGTATTTT. Drawing the rest from reference TRBV5-1 and TRBJ2-3, the complete variable domain is KAGVTQTPRYLIKTRGQQVTLSCSPISGHRSVSWYQQTPGQGLQFLFEYFSETQRNKGNFPGRFSGRQFSNSRSEMNVSTLELGDSALYLCASSFRQASDTQYFGPGTRLTVL.

This chain uses TRBV2 with TRBJ1-2; D is unresolved. Germline-derived CDR1 and CDR2 are SNHLY and FYNNEI. This CDR3 is 11 amino acids long. V dropped 7 bases and J dropped 13 bases, with 16 bases sitting between them. CDR3 in amino acids: CASIKTGYATF. CDR3 DNA sequence: TGTGCCAGCATCAAAACGGGGTACGCCACCTTC.